Listed here are 9 T cell receptor beta chains from one sample, sequenced in a study of early T cells in non-severe SARS-CoV-2 infection. MiXCR, run by TCRdb on the 5' RACE reads, gives a single entry per CDR3 protein. The sample includes around 67,000 distinct CDR3 sequences, approximately 10% of them seen just once. This sample comprised whole blood, obtained at baseline. The receptor source for this set is an adult who was a healthcare worker with PCR-confirmed SARS-CoV-2 infection or an uninfected control (not recorded which).

This clonotype has at least ten counts. The chain recombines TRBV28 with TRBJ1-6; TRBD1 is a possible D gene (6 bases). V gave up 8 bases and J gave up 7 bases, with 9 bases separating them. Germline-derived CDR1 and CDR2 are MDHEN and SYDVKM. This CDR3 spans 12 amino acids. This CDR3 reads CASGQINSPLHF. For the CDR3, the DNA is TGTGCCAGCGGACAGATAAATTCACCCCTCCACTTT.

This clonotype was seen ten or more times. In nucleotides, the CDR3 is TGTGCCAGCAGCACCGGACAAAGCTCCTATAATTCACCCCTCCACTTT. Residues: CASSTGQSSYNSPLHF. The chain employs TRBV7-2 and TRBJ1-6, with D maybe TRBD1 (5 bases). This CDR3 has 16 residues. Per the germline V gene, CDR1 is SGHTA and CDR2 is FQGNSA. V was shortened by 5 bases and J by 0 bases, with 11 bases between the two germline ends.

In DNA form, the CDR3 reads TGTGCCAGCAGTGAAGTGGGAGATACGCAGTATTTT. Translation gives CASSEVGDTQYF. J is TRBJ2-3 and V is TRBV25-1; D call uncertain. Looked up from germline, CDR1 is MGHDK and CDR2 is SYGVNS. V dropped 2 bases and J dropped 5 bases, with 5 bases sitting between them. The CDR3 spans 12 residues.

The table lists this clonotype with a few counts. V and J are TRBV2 and TRBJ2-2, with TRBD1 as a possible D gene (5 bases). Trimming left V 6 bases short and J 1 base short, with 12 bases between. CDR3 length equals 15 residues. Looked up from germline, CDR1 is SNHLY and CDR2 is FYNNEI. The CDR3 loop reads CASREQVLNTGELFF. CDR3 sequence (DNA): TGTGCCAGCAGGGAACAGGTTCTGAACACCGGGGAGCTGTTTTTT.

The chain recombines TRBV7-6 with TRBJ2-3; TRBD1 agrees at 7 bases. CDR3 length: 16 amino acids. Germline CDR1 and CDR2: SGHVS and FNYEAQ. V trimming: 2 bases; J trimming: 0 bases; junction bases outside the gene matches: 5. CDR3 protein: CASSLHGTASTDTQYF. The CDR3 nucleotides read TGTGCCAGCAGCTTACATGGGACAGCTAGCACAGATACGCAGTATTTT. The variable domain in full, completed from reference TRBV7-6 and TRBJ2-3, reads GAGVSQSPRYKVTKRGQDVALRCDPISGHVSLYWYRQALGQGPEFLTYFNYEAQQDKSGLPNDRFSAERPEGSISTLTIQRTEQRDSAMYRCASSLHGTASTDTQYFGPGTRLTVL.

The chain uses TRBV5-1 and TRBJ2-5, with TRBD2 as a possible D gene (5 bases). V lost 2 bases and J 2 bases, leaving 10 bases between the germline ends. Germline loops: CDR1 SGHRS, CDR2 YFSETQ. CDR3 size: 14 residues. This chain's CDR3 is CASSFAGDQETQYF. The CDR3 DNA reads as TGCGCCAGCAGCTTTGCCGGGGATCAAGAGACCCAGTACTTC. Variable domain in full (rest from reference TRBV5-1 and TRBJ2-5): KAGVTQTPRYLIKTRGQQVTLSCSPISGHRSVSWYQQTPGQGLQFLFEYFSETQRNKGNFPGRFSGRQFSNSRSEMNVSTLELGDSALYLCASSFAGDQETQYFGPGTRLLVL.

This chain joins TRBV27 and TRBJ2-7; maybe TRBD2 (6 bases). This CDR3 region has 15 residues. Germline CDR1 reads MNHEY; CDR2 reads SMNVEV (reference sequence). The V end was cut by 5 bases, the J end by 7 bases, with 21 bases between. The CDR3 bases are TGTGCCAGCAGTGCCGTCACGGGTGCCGCGGGGGAGCAGTACTTC. This encodes CASSAVTGAAGEQYF.

This clonotype has at least ten counts. V is TRBV18 and J is TRBJ2-1, with unresolved D. V was shortened by 3 bases and J by 7 bases, with 10 bases between the two germline ends. Germline V gene sequence: CDR1 KGHSH, CDR2 LQKENI. This CDR3 is 13 amino acids long. This CDR3 is CASSPLSRNEQFF. CDR3 DNA sequence: TGTGCCAGCTCACCCCTATCAAGGAATGAGCAGTTCTTC. The entire variable domain, with the rest obtained from reference TRBV18 and TRBJ2-1, is as follows: NAGVMQNPRHLVRRRGQEARLRCSPMKGHSHVYWYRQLPEEGLKFMVYLQKENIIDESGMPKERFSAEFPKEGPSILRIQQVVRGDSAAYFCASSPLSRNEQFFGPGTRLTVL.

This clonotype was seen more than once but under ten times. The V and J genes are TRBV20-1 and TRBJ1-1; a possible D gene is TRBD1 (5 bases). This CDR3 has 13 residues. Germline V gene data show CDR1 as DFQATT and CDR2 as SNEGSKA (reference sequence). Trimming pared 5 bases from V and 3 bases from J, leaving 13 bases between. In DNA form, the CDR3 reads TGCAGTGCTCCCGGGGCAGGGTACACTGAAGCTTTCTTT. This gives the protein CSAPGAGYTEAFF.